Sequencing of this T cell receptor beta chain was carried out in a study of human T cells and chemical hapten exposure. In TCRdb, the RACE reads were re-called with MiXCR into one record per CDR3 protein. In the table there are fewer than 100,000 distinct CDR3 sequences, about 9.3% of which are singletons. Time point here: patch test 2, 6 weeks after DPC sensitization. Treatment in this sample: therapeutic diphenylcyclopropenone sensitization with weekly scalp DPC. This CDR3 has 15 amino acids. The germline V gene encodes CDR1 ENHRY and CDR2 SYGVKD. After removal of 7 bases from V and 8 bases from J, the junction contained 10 bases not matched to a gene. At least ten counts were recorded for this clonotype.

The starting material was whole blood, obtained in connection with sensitization to the hapten diphenylcyclopropenone (DPC). This receptor was obtained from a woman aged 40 to 50 with alopecia areata. Some clones in this sample may be carry-over from other donors' samples. V is TRBV10-3 and J is TRBJ2-1; 11 bases agree with TRBD1. The CDR3 coding sequence is TGTGCCATCAAGGTCGGGACAGGGGGAATGGATGAGCAGTTCTTC. This translates into CAIKVGTGGMDEQFF.